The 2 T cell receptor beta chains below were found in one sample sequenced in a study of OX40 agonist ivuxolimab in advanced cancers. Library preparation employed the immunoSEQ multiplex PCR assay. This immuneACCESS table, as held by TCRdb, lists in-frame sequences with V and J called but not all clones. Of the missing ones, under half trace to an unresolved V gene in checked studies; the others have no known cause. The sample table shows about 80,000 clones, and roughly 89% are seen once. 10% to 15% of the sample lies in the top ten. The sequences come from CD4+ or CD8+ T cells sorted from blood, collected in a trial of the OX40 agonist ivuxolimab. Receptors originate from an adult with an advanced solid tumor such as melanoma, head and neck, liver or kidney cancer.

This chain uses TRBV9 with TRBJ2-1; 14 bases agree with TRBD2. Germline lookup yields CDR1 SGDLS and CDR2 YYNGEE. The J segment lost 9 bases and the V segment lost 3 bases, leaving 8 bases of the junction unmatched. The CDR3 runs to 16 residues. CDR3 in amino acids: CASSAGTSGRYVEQFF. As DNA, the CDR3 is TGTGCCAGCAGCGCCGGGACTAGCGGGAGATATGTTGAGCAGTTCTTC. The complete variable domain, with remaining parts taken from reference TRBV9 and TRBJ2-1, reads DSGVTQTPKHLITATGQRVTLRCSPRSGDLSVYWYQQSLDQGLQFLIQYYNGEERAKGNILERFSAQQFPDLHSELNLSSLELGDSALYFCASSAGTSGRYVEQFFGPGTRLTVL.

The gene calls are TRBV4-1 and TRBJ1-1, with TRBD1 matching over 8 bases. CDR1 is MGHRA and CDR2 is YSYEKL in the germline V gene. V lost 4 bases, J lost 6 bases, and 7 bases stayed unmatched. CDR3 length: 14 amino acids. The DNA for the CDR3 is TGCGCCAGCAGCCCCCGACAGGGGAGGGCTGAAGCTTTCTTT. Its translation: CASSPRQGRAEAFF.